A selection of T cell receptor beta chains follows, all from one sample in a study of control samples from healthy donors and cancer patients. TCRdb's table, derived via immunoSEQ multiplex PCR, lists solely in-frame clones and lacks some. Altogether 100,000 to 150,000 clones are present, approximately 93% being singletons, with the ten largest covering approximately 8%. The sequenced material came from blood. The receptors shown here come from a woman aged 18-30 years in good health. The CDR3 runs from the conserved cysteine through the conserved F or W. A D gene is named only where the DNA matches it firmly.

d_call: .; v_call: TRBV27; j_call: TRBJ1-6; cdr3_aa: CASSLTLVGLKNSPLHF; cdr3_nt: TGTGCCAGCAGTTTAACTCTCGTTGGTTTAAAGAATTCACCCCTCCACTTT
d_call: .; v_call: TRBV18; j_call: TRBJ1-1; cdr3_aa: CASSPRVQNTEAFF; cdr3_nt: TGTGCCAGCTCACCCAGGGTACAGAACACTGAAGCTTTCTTT
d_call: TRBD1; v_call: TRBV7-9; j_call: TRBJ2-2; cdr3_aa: CASSLAGYRGNTGELFF; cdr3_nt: TGTGCCAGCAGCTTAGCAGGTTACAGGGGGAACACCGGGGAGCTGTTTTTT
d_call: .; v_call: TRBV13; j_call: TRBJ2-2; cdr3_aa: CASSLVGTPTGELFF; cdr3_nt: TGTGCCAGCAGCTTAGTGGGGACACCCACCGGGGAGCTGTTTTTT
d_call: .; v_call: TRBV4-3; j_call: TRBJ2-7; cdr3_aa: CASSQDWSEVSYEQYF; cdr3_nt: TGCGCCAGCAGCCAAGATTGGAGCGAGGTCTCCTACGAGCAGTACTTC
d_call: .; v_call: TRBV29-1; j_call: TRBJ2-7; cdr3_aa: CSVGRSGGEQYF; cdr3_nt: TGCAGCGTTGGACGTTCCGGGGGCGAGCAGTACTTC
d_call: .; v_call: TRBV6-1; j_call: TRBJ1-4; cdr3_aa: CASSEASTARRFNEKLFF; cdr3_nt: TGTGCCAGCAGTGAAGCGTCGACAGCGCGACGCTTCAATGAAAAACTGTTTTTT
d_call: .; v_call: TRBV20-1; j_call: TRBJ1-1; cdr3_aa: CSASLGWTEAFF; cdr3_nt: TGCAGTGCTAGTCTGGGGTGGACTGAAGCTTTCTTT
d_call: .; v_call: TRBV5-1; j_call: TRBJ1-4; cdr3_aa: CASSLGGTDRRELFF; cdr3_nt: TGCGCCAGCAGCTTGGGGGGGACTGACAGGAGAGAACTGTTTTTT
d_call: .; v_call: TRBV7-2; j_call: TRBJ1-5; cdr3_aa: CASSFIGDNQPQHF; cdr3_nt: TGTGCCAGCAGCTTTATAGGGGACAATCAGCCCCAGCATTTT
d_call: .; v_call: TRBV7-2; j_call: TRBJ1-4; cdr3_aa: CASSPRGFATNEKLFF; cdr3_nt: TGTGCCAGCAGCCCCCGGGGTTTTGCAACTAATGAAAAACTGTTTTTT
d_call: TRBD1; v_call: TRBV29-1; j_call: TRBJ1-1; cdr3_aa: CSAQGANTEAFF; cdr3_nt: TGCAGCGCACAGGGGGCGAACACTGAAGCTTTCTTT
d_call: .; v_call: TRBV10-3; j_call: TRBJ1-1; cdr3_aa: CAISQEGIDTEAFF; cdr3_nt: TGTGCCATCAGTCAGGAGGGGATCGACACTGAAGCTTTCTTT
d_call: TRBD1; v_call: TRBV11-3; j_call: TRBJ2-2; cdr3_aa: CASSLGTGVRTGELFF; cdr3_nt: TGTGCCAGCAGCTTAGGGACAGGGGTACGCACCGGGGAGCTGTTTTTT
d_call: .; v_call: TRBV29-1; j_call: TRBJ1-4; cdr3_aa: CSVEGGKGNEKLFF; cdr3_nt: TGCAGCGTTGAGGGGGGGAAAGGAAATGAAAAACTGTTTTTT
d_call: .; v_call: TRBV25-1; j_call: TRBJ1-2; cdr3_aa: CASSGRVRPYGYTF; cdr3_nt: TGTGCCAGCAGTGGCCGTGTTCGGCCTTATGGCTACACCTTC
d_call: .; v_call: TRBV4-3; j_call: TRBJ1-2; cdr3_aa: CASARTQRDGYTF; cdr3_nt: TGCGCCAGCGCACGGACCCAGAGGGATGGCTACACCTTC
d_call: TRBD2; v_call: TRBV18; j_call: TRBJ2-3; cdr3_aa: CASQPYSSGGRGADTQYF; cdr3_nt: TGTGCCAGCCAACCCTACAGCAGCGGGGGCCGAGGGGCAGATACGCAGTATTTT
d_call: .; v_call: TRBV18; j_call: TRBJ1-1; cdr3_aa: CASLNGQNTEAFF; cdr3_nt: TGTGCCAGCCTAAACGGACAGAACACTGAAGCTTTCTTT
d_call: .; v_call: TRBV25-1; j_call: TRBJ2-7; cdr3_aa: CASSGGGLGEQYF; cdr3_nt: TGTGCCAGCAGTGGAGGGGGTCTTGGCGAGCAGTACTTC
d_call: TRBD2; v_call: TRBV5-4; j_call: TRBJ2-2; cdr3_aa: CASSRKGLAGHTGELFF; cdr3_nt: TGTGCCAGCAGCCGGAAGGGACTAGCGGGGCACACCGGGGAGCTGTTTTTT
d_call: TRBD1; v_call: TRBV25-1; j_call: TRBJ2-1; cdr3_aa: CASSEGSQGWDNEQFF; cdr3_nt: TGTGCCAGCAGTGAAGGGTCACAGGGGTGGGACAATGAGCAGTTCTTC
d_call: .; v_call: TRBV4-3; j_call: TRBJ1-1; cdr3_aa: CASSQEAETEAFF; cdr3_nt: TGCGCCAGCAGCCAAGAAGCAGAGACTGAAGCTTTCTTT
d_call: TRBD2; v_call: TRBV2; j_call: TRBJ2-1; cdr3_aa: CASRAGTSANEQFF; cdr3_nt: TGTGCCAGCAGAGCCGGGACTAGTGCGAATGAGCAGTTCTTC
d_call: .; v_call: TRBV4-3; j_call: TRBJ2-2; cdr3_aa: CASSPLRANTGELFF; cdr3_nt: TGCGCCAGCAGCCCCCTGAGGGCAAACACCGGGGAGCTGTTTTTT